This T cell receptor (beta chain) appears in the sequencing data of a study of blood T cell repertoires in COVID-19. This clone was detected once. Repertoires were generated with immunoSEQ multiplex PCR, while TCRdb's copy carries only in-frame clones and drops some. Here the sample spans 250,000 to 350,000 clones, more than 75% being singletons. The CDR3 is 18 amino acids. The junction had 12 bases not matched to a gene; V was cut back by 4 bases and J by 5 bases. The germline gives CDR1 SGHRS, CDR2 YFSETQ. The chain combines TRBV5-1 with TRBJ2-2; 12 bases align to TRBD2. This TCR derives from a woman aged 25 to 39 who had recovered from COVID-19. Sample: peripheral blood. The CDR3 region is CASSDGTSGYLETGELFF. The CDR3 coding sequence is TGCGCCAGCAGCGACGGGACTAGCGGGTACCTCGAGACCGGGGAGCTGTTTTTT.